These 21 T cell receptor beta chains were all obtained from the same sample, sequenced in a study of CD8+CD57+ T cells in acquired aplastic anemia. Genomic DNA, the template, was used for profiling of the TCR beta VDJ and CDR3. TCRdb called the reads again in MiXCR, with one record for every CDR3 protein. The profile shows a few hundred thousand distinct CDR3 sequences, 60% to 65% of them singletons. Sequencing input: sorted CD4+, CD8+, or CD8+CD57+ T cells (not recorded which) from PBMCs. Every receptor here comes from a human donor in good health.

This clonotype was detected ten times or more. J is TRBJ1-5 and V is TRBV6-2 or TRBV6-3; D uncertain. V was cut by 7 bases and J by 2 bases, with 12 bases left in between. The CDR3 is 14 residues long. CDR1 and CDR2 (germline): MNHEY, SVGEGT. The CDR3 bases are TGTGCCAGCATGGGATGGGAGGGCAATCAGCCCCAGCATTTT. Protein: CASMGWEGNQPQHF.

This rearrangement joins TRBV25-1 to TRBJ1-2, with D tentatively TRBD1 (5 bases). The germline V gene encodes CDR1 MGHDK and CDR2 SYGVNS. The CDR3 is 15 residues long. Trimming stripped 0 bases from V and 2 bases from J, with 10 bases between. CDR3: CASSEYSGQNYGYTF. The CDR3 DNA follows: TGTGCCAGCAGTGAATATTCAGGGCAGAACTATGGCTACACCTTC.

The CDR3 sequence is CASSVGVQGIGYTF. The CDR3 DNA follows: TGTGCCAGCAGCGTAGGGGTCCAGGGTATCGGCTACACCTTC. The rearrangement joins TRBV9 to TRBJ1-2, with D maybe TRBD1 (5 bases). Trimming took off 0 bases at V and 8 bases at J, with 14 bases between the two ends. CDR3 length equals 14 residues. CDR1 and CDR2 from the germline V gene are SGDLS and YYNGEE.

This sequence joins TRBV20-1 and TRBJ1-2; possibly TRBD1 for D (5 bases). Deletions cut 5 bases from V and 6 bases from J, with 22 bases between. The CDR3 has 15 residues. Germline CDR1 is DFQATT and CDR2 is SNEGSKA (reference sequence). The CDR3 DNA reads TGCAGTGCTCAAAACGGCGGGACCCGTATGGATGGCTACACCTTC. Protein sequence: CSAQNGGTRMDGYTF.

CDR3 bases: TGTGCCAGCAGCTTTTCCGGGACCGAAAATTCACCCCTCCACTTT. Amino acid sequence: CASSFSGTENSPLHF. V and J are TRBV7-2 and TRBJ1-6; D possibly corresponds to TRBD1 (5 bases). Per the germline V gene, CDR1 is SGHTA and CDR2 is FQGNSA. Trimming cost V 3 bases and J 7 bases, with 13 bases left between them. The CDR3 loop spans 15 amino acids.

The rearrangement uses TRBV29-1 and TRBJ2-2; D gene ambiguous. Germline CDR1 reads SQVTM; CDR2 reads ANQGSEA. The CDR3 length is 14 residues. V was cut by 5 bases and J by 6 bases, with 16 bases left in between. The CDR3 DNA follows: TGCAGCGTTTTTTCGGTATGGCCCCCCGGGGAGCTGTTTTTT. Protein sequence: CSVFSVWPPGELFF.

This clonotype has only a few counts. The rearrangement joins TRBV6-4 to TRBJ2-2; a weak D match, TRBD2 (6 bases). The ends were cut back, 5 bases at V and 3 bases at J, with 13 bases in the middle. The germline gives CDR1 MRHNA, CDR2 SNTAGT. The CDR3 is made up of 15 amino acids. This CDR3 is CASSRLVGDTGELFF. CDR3 nucleotide sequence: TGTGCCAGCAGTCGACTAGTGGGAGACACCGGGGAGCTGTTTTTT.

Remarks on this clonotype: No DNA is shown, since the ends of the CDR3 on it are uncertain; the CDR3 is the one TCRdb lists. The rearrangement uses TRBV7-6 and TRBJ2-5; the D segment call TRBD2 is taken from the table without a DNA check. Inclusive of both ends, the CDR3 amounts to 22 amino acids. Germline V gives CDR1 SGHVS, CDR2 FNYEAQ. CDR3: CASSPVVGGESPLHFGNGTQYF.

This chain uses TRBV9 with TRBJ1-2; no definite D call. The V gene's germline CDR1 is SGDLS and CDR2 YYNGEE. The CDR3 has 11 residues. Trimming stripped 5 bases from V and 5 bases from J, with 7 bases between. CDR3 sequence reads: CASRSRYGYTF. The CDR3 nucleotides read TGTGCCAGCAGGTCCCGGTATGGCTACACCTTC.

The chain uses TRBV7-9 and TRBJ2-2, with D perhaps TRBD2 (5 bases). The CDR3 covers 12 residues. Germline V CDR1 and CDR2: SEHNR, FQNEAQ (reference sequence). The V gene lost 10 bases and the J gene lost 4 bases, with 10 bases spanning the gap. The CDR3 loop reads CATGRGTGELFF. The CDR3 region has the DNA TGTGCCACGGGGAGAGGCACCGGGGAGCTGTTTTTT.

The chain uses TRBV20-1 and TRBJ2-3; 8 nucleotides match TRBD1. The V and J ends lost 3 bases and 0 bases, in that order; junction bases with no gene match: 5. CDR3 length: 15 amino acids. Germline values: CDR1 DFQATT, CDR2 SNEGSKA (reference sequence). The CDR3 protein is CSARQGAVSTDTQYF. The CDR3 DNA follows: TGCAGTGCTAGGCAGGGGGCCGTAAGCACAGATACGCAGTATTTT.

This chain links TRBV14 with TRBJ1-6; D call uncertain. Trimming took off 4 bases at V and 7 bases at J, with 14 bases between the two ends. The CDR3 length is 15 residues. Germline CDR1 SGHDN, CDR2 FVKESK. CDR3 coding DNA: TGTGCCAGCAGCCCACCGGGTCAGTCAAATTCACCCCTCCACTTT. Translation: CASSPPGQSNSPLHF.

This clonotype was counted a few times. The rearrangement joins TRBV15 to TRBJ2-3; D gene uncertain. V lost 6 bases and J lost 2, with 9 bases in between. This CDR3 is 13 amino acids long. CDR1 LNHNV and CDR2 YYDKDF come from the germline V gene (reference sequence). The CDR3: CATRPGNTDTQYF. CDR3 in DNA: TGTGCCACCAGACCGGGTAACACAGATACGCAGTATTTT.

This clonotype was detected ten times or more. The gene calls are TRBV6-1 and TRBJ1-5; TRBD1 agrees at 12 bases. J was trimmed by 0 bases and V by 8 bases; bases with no gene match: 8. The germline gives CDR1 MNHNS, CDR2 SASEGT. CDR3 length equals 17 residues. The CDR3 sequence is CASLSGQGALSNQPQHF. The CDR3 coding sequence is TGTGCCAGCTTGTCGGGACAGGGGGCCCTTAGCAATCAGCCCCAGCATTTT.

This clonotype was found many times. The chain uses TRBV20-1 and TRBJ2-7; D is undetermined. The V end lost 1 base, the J end lost 5 bases, and 15 bases lay between the germline ends. The length of the CDR3 is 14 residues. Germline V gene sequence: CDR1 DFQATT, CDR2 SNEGSKA (reference sequence). The DNA of the CDR3 is TGCAGTGCTAGAGGACATTTAGGTGGAGACGAGCAGTACTTC. The encoded protein is CSARGHLGGDEQYF.

This clonotype has only one observation. This chain connects TRBV7-9 to TRBJ2-5, with D tentatively TRBD1 (6 bases). The CDR3 sequence is 15 residues long. V gave up 0 bases and J gave up 4 bases, with 12 bases separating them. CDR1 and CDR2 (germline): SEHNR, FQNEAQ (reference sequence). The CDR3 loop reads CASSLARQGIETQYF. CDR3 sequence (DNA): TGTGCCAGCAGCTTAGCTCGGCAGGGGATAGAGACCCAGTACTTC.

This clonotype was picked up one time. The V and J genes are TRBV6-5 and TRBJ2-1, with 8 bases that match TRBD1. Per the germline V gene, CDR1 is MNHEY and CDR2 is SVGAGI. CDR3 length: 15 residues. Losses at the gene ends were 2 bases for V and 4 bases for J; bases not matched to a gene: 4. CDR3: CASSYPGGLYNEQFF. CDR3 bases: TGTGCCAGCAGTTACCCAGGGGGCTTATACAATGAGCAGTTCTTC.

This clonotype was seen once. The rearrangement links TRBV5-1 to TRBJ2-2; no clear D. Deletions cut 3 bases from V and 0 bases from J, with 3 bases between. This CDR3 region has 13 residues. CDR1 is SGHRS and CDR2 is YFSETQ in the germline V gene. Here the CDR3 reads CASSSSNTGELFF. The CDR3 coding sequence is TGCGCCAGCAGCTCCTCGAACACCGGGGAGCTGTTTTTT. The variable domain in full, completed from reference TRBV5-1 and TRBJ2-2, reads KAGVTQTPRYLIKTRGQQVTLSCSPISGHRSVSWYQQTPGQGLQFLFEYFSETQRNKGNFPGRFSGRQFSNSRSEMNVSTLELGDSALYLCASSSSNTGELFFGEGSRLTVL.

The chain uses TRBV5-1 and TRBJ1-1, with D possibly matching TRBD1 (6 bases). There are 16 residues in the CDR3. Germline V gene data show CDR1 as SGHRS and CDR2 as YFSETQ. Trimming left V 3 bases short and J 2 bases short, with 17 bases between. This chain's CDR3 is CASSWRAKGENTEAFF. The CDR3 DNA is TGCGCCAGCAGCTGGCGGGCCAAGGGGGAAAACACTGAAGCTTTCTTT.

V is TRBV6-6 and J is TRBJ2-7, with D possibly being TRBD1 (6 bases). CDR3 length: 14 residues. Trimming shortened V by 2 bases and J by 6 bases, and 14 bases separated the two germline ends. From germline, CDR1 is MNHNY and CDR2 SVGAGI (reference sequence). This CDR3 is CASSYGPSGAEQYF. The CDR3 DNA is TGTGCCAGCAGTTACGGGCCGTCAGGGGCCGAGCAGTACTTC.

The chain couples TRBV19 to TRBJ2-5; possible D gene TRBD2, 5 bases. The CDR3 has 15 amino acids. V lost 1 base, J lost 2 bases, and 11 bases lay in between. Looked up from germline, CDR1 is LNHDA and CDR2 is SQIVND (reference sequence). The CDR3 protein is CASSIVGGGQETQYF. CDR3 coding DNA: TGTGCCAGTAGTATAGTTGGAGGCGGACAAGAGACCCAGTACTTC.